One TCR beta chain is described in this entry. Its antigen is currently unknown. The entry originates in a study of blood T cells in healthy people across ages. Findings of the study overall: Versus aged donors, long-lived donors had higher diversity and more naive CD4+ cells.

A second PCR, run for about 6 to 11 cycles, used a sample-barcoded 5' primer plus a J-beta primer mix. TCRdb re-called the 5' RACE reads through MiXCR, storing one row per CDR3 protein. The table includes 700,000 or so distinct CDR3 sequences, roughly 43% detected once. The CDR3 extends over 13 amino acids. The germline CDR1 and CDR2 sequences are DFQATT and SNEGSKA (reference sequence). V shed 5 bases and J 5 bases; nucleotides not matched to a gene: 5. Sequenced sample: blood. The TCR originated in a man aged 80 or over in good health. The chain links TRBV20-1 to TRBJ2-3; 9 nucleotides align to TRBD2. Here the CDR3 reads CSAPSGALDTQYF. For the CDR3, the DNA is TGCAGTGCTCCTAGCGGGGCGTTAGATACGCAGTATTTT.